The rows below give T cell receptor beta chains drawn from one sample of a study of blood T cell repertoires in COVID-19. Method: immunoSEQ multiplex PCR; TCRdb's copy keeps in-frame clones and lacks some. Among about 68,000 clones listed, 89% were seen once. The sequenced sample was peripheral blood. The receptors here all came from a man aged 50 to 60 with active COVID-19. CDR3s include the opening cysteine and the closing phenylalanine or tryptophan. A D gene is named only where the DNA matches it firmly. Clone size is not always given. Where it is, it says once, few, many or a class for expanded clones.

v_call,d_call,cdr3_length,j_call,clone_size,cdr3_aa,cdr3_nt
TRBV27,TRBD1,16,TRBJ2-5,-,CASSATGTGRQETQYF,TGTGCCAGCAGTGCCACCGGGACAGGGCGCCAAGAGACCCAGTACTTC
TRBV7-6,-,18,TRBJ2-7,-,CASSLPKTGTTSSYEQYF,TGTGCCAGCAGCTTGCCCAAAACAGGGACTACGAGCTCCTACGAGCAGTACTTC
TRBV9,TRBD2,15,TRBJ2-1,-,CASSVEGRGVDEQFF,TGTGCCAGCAGCGTAGAGGGGCGGGGGGTCGATGAGCAGTTCTTC
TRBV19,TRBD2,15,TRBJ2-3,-,CASGPLAANTDTQYF,TGTGCCAGTGGCCCACTAGCGGCTAACACAGATACGCAGTATTTT
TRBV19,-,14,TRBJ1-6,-,CASSRESSNSPLHF,TGTGCCAGTAGTCGGGAGTCCTCGAATTCACCCCTCCACTTT
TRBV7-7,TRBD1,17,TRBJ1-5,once,CASSPWGDRDGNQPQHF,TGTGCCAGCAGCCCCTGGGGGGACAGGGACGGCAATCAGCCCCAGCATTTT
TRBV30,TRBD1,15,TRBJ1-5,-,CAWSVPGTGDQPQHF,TGTGCCTGGAGTGTACCGGGGACAGGGGATCAGCCCCAGCATTTT
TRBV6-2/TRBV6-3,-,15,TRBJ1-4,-,CASSWPGHANEKLFF,TGTGCCAGCAGTTGGCCGGGACACGCTAATGAAAAACTGTTTTTT
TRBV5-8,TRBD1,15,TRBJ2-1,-,CASSLGQLRQGAQFF,TGTGCCAGCAGCTTAGGACAGCTTCGACAGGGAGCGCAGTTCTTC
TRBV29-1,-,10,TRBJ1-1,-,CSVAGERAFF,TGCAGCGTTGCGGGAGAGCGAGCTTTCTTT
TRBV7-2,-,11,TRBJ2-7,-,CASSYNYEQYF,TGTGCCAGCAGCTATAACTACGAGCAGTACTTC
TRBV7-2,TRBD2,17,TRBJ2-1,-,CASSLLAGGGSYNEQFF,TGTGCCAGCAGTCTACTAGCGGGGGGTGGCTCCTACAATGAGCAGTTCTTC
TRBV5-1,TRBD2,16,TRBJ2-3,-,CASSRGGGLDTDTQYF,TGCGCCAGCAGCCGGGGCGGGGGACTAGACACAGATACGCAGTATTTT
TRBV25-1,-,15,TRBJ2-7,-,CASSDVGRGWYEQYF,TGTGCCAGCAGTGACGTGGGCAGGGGCTGGTACGAGCAGTACTTC
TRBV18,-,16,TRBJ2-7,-,CASSPTGGRDPYEQYF,TGTGCCAGCTCACCCACTGGGGGCAGGGACCCCTACGAGCAGTACTTC
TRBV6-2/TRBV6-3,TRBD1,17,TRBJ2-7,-,CASSYSILGQGTWEQYF,TGTGCCAGCAGTTACTCGATTTTAGGACAGGGTACGTGGGAGCAGTACTTC
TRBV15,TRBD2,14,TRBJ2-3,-,CATSRLAGPDTQYF,TGTGCCACCAGCAGACTAGCGGGGCCAGATACGCAGTATTTT
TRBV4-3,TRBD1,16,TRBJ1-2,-,CASSQSWGQGNYGYTF,TGCGCCAGCAGCCAAAGTTGGGGACAGGGTAACTATGGCTACACCTTC
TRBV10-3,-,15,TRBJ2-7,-,CAISESGEPLYEQYF,TGTGCCATCAGTGAGTCAGGGGAACCCTTATACGAGCAGTACTTC
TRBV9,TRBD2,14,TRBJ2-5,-,CASSGLAGEETQYF,TGTGCCAGCAGCGGGCTAGCGGGGGAAGAGACCCAGTACTTC
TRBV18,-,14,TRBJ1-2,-,CASSPEYPNYGYTF,TGTGCCAGCTCACCAGAGTACCCTAACTATGGCTACACCTTC
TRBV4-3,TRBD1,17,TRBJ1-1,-,CASSQDLRQGGWTEAFF,TGCGCCAGCAGCCAAGATCTGCGGCAGGGGGGTTGGACTGAAGCTTTCTTT
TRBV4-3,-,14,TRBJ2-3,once,CASSHNRDTDTQYF,TGCGCCAGCAGCCACAACAGGGACACAGATACGCAGTATTTT
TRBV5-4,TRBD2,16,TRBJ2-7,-,CASSPGLAGSSYEQYF,TGTGCCAGCAGCCCCGGACTAGCGGGTTCGTCCTACGAGCAGTACTTC
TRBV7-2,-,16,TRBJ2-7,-,CASSFRAGTSPDEQYF,TGTGCCAGCAGCTTTCGGGCGGGGACCTCTCCCGACGAGCAGTACTTC
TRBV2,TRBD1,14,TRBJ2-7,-,CASSIQGAVGEQYF,TGTGCCAGCAGCATACAGGGGGCTGTAGGCGAGCAGTACTTC
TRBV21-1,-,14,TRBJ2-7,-,CASSNVRGPYEQYF,TGTGCCAGCAGCAACGTCAGGGGGCCCTACGAGCAGTACTTC
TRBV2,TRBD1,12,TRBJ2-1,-,CASRQGHNEQFF,TGTGCCAGCAGACAGGGGCACAATGAGCAGTTCTTC
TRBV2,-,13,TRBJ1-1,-,CASSADMNTEAFF,TGTGCCAGCAGCGCTGACATGAACACTGAAGCTTTCTTT
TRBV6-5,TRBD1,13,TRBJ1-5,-,CASRDRANQPQHF,TGTGCCAGCCGGGACAGGGCCAATCAGCCCCAGCATTTT
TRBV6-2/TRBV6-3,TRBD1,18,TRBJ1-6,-,CASSYSGQESSYNSPLHF,TGTGCCAGCAGTTACTCGGGACAGGAGAGCTCCTATAATTCACCCCTCCACTTT
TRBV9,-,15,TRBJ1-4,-,CASSTSGGVDEKLFF,TGTGCCAGCAGCACCTCCGGAGGGGTGGATGAAAAACTGTTTTTT
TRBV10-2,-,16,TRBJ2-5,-,CASSPNTGLPQETQYF,TGCGCCAGCAGTCCGAACACTGGACTACCCCAAGAGACCCAGTACTTC
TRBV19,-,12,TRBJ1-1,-,CASTRQNTEAFF,TGTGCCAGTACCAGGCAGAACACTGAAGCTTTCTTT
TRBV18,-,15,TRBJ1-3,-,CASWRDSASGNTIYF,TGTGCCAGCTGGAGAGACAGTGCCTCTGGAAACACCATATATTTT
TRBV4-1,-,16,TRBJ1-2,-,CASSQVPAGPYYGYTF,TGCGCCAGCAGCCAAGTTCCCGCAGGGCCCTACTATGGCTACACCTTC